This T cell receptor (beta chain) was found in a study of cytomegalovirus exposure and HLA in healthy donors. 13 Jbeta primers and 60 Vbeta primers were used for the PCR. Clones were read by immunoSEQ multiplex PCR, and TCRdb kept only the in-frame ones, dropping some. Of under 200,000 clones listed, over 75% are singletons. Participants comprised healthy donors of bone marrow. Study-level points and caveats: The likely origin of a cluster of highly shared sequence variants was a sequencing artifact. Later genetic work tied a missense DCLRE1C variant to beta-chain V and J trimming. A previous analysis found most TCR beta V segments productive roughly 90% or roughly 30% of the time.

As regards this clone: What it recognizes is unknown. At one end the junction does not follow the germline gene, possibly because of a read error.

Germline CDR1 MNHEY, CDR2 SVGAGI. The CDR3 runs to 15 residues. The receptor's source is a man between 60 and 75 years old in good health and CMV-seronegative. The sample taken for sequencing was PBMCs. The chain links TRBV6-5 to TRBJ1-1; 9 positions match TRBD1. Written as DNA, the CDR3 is TGTGCCAGCAGAGATGCCGGACAGGGGAACCCTGAAGCTTTCTTC. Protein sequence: CASRDAGQGNPEAFF.